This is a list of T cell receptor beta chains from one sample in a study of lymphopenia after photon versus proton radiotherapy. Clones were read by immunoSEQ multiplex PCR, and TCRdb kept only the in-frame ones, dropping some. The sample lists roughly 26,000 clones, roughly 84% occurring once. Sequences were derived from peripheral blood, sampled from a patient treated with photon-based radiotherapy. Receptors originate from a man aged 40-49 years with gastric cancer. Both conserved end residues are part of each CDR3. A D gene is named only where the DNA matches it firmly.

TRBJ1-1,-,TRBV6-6,CASSYPEEAFF,TGTGCCAGCAGTTACCCCGAGGAAGCTTTCTTT
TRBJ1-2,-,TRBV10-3,CAISEVPANYGYTF,TGTGCCATCAGTGAGGTCCCAGCTAACTATGGCTACACCTTC
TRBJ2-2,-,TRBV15,CATSRGRDTGELFF,TGTGCCACCAGCAGGGGAAGGGACACCGGGGAGCTGTTTTTT
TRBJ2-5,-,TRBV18,CASSDQWGAGETQYF,TGTGCCAGCTCCGACCAGTGGGGGGCAGGTGAGACCCAGTACTTC
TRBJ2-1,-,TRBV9,CASSVDDEQFF,TGTGCCAGCAGCGTAGATGATGAGCAGTTCTTC
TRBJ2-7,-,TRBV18,CASSPNLGQLISYEQYF,TGTGCCAGCTCACCGAATCTAGGACAGCTAATATCCTACGAGCAGTACTTC
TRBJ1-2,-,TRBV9,CASSVTGGYTF,TGTGCCAGCAGCGTCACCGGTGGCTACACCTTC
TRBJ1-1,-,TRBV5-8,CASAPRTEAFF,TGTGCCAGCGCCCCCCGGACTGAAGCTTTCTTT
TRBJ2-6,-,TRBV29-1,CSVRSNSGANVLTF,TGCAGCGTTAGGTCGAACTCTGGGGCCAACGTCCTGACTTTC
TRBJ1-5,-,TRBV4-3,CASSQERGNQPQHF,TGCGCCAGCAGCCAAGAGAGGGGTAATCAGCCCCAGCATTTT
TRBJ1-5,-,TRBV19,CATAGGGPFGQPQHF,TGTGCCACTGCCGGAGGGGGGCCGTTCGGGCAGCCCCAGCATTTT
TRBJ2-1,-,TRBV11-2,CASSLDSNEQFF,TGTGCCAGCAGCTTGGACAGCAATGAGCAGTTCTTC
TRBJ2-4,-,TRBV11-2,CASSSPALAKNIQYF,TGTGCCAGCAGCTCCCCGGCTTTAGCCAAAAACATTCAGTACTTC
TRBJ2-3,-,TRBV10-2,CASRQGQSTDTQYF,TGCGCCAGCAGGCAGGGCCAAAGCACAGATACGCAGTATTTT
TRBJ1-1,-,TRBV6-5,CASSAETGTEAFF,TGTGCCAGCAGCGCCGAAACGGGGACTGAAGCTTTCTTT
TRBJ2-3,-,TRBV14,CASSLTRWDTQYF,TGTGCCAGCAGCCTTACAAGGTGGGATACGCAGTATTTT
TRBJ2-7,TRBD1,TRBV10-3,CAISHGQGAQYEQYF,TGTGCCATCAGCCACGGACAGGGGGCGCAATACGAGCAGTACTTC
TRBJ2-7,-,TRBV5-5,CASSLRLQAYEQYF,TGTGCCAGCAGCTTGAGGTTACAGGCCTACGAGCAGTACTTC
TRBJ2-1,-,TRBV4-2,CASSPPGRNEQFF,TGTGCCAGCAGCCCCCCAGGACGCAATGAGCAGTTCTTC
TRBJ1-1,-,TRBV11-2,CASSPVRGDRYTEAFF,TGTGCCAGCAGCCCAGTCAGGGGAGATAGGTACACTGAAGCTTTCTTT